A single sample gave rise to the 8 T cell receptor beta chains below, sequenced in a study of blood T cell repertoires in COVID-19. The repertoire was sequenced with immunoSEQ multiplex PCR; TCRdb's copy has only in-frame clones and lacks some. The table lists more than 85,000 clones, more than 90% of them singletons, with approximately 5.1% in the top ten. Sequenced: peripheral blood. Receptors were obtained from a man in his 70s with acute or convalescent COVID-19.

The chain has TRBV6-5 and TRBJ1-2; 7 bases fit TRBD1. Unmatched junction bases numbered 11, after V lost 10 bases and J lost 6 bases. Germline V CDR1 and CDR2: MNHEY, SVGAGI. This CDR3 is built from 13 residues. The CDR3 here is CATQFGTVDGYTF. DNA of the CDR3: TGTGCCACCCAATTCGGGACAGTTGATGGCTACACCTTC.

This clone was recorded only once. The chain carries TRBV4-2 and TRBJ1-3; 7 bases fit TRBD1. The CDR3 runs 16 residues. Germline V gene lookup returns CDR1 LGHNA and CDR2 YNFKEQ. V shed 0 bases, J shed 2 bases, and the junction held 4 bases outside the gene matches. CDR3 bases: TGTGCCAGCAGCCAAGATCGTGGGACAGCTGGAAACACCATATATTTT. Amino acid sequence: CASSQDRGTAGNTIYF.

This rearrangement joins TRBV19 to TRBJ1-3, with D possibly being TRBD1 (6 bases). Trimming pared 5 bases from V and 3 bases from J, leaving 11 bases between. Germline loops: CDR1 LNHDA, CDR2 SQIVND (reference sequence). This CDR3 region has 14 residues. CDR3 loop: CASSPQGHGNTIYF. CDR3 bases: TGTGCCAGTAGTCCACAGGGTCATGGAAACACCATATATTTT.

The chain combines TRBV9 with TRBJ1-4; perhaps TRBD1 as D (6 bases). The V gene lost 1 base and the J gene lost 4 bases, with 11 bases spanning the gap. The V gene's germline CDR1 is SGDLS and CDR2 YYNGEE. This CDR3 region has 15 residues. CDR3 residues: CASSVSGQGNEKLFF. In DNA form, the CDR3 reads TGTGCCAGCAGCGTATCGGGACAAGGTAATGAAAAACTGTTTTTT.

This clone was seen only once. This chain uses TRBV19 with TRBJ1-2; D remains ambiguous. CDR1 is LNHDA, CDR2 SQIVND, per germline (reference sequence). V was shortened by 6 bases and J by 1 base, with 9 bases between the two germline ends. This CDR3 is 13 amino acids long. This chain's CDR3 is CASRPTVNYGYTF. The CDR3 DNA reads TGTGCCAGTAGGCCTACAGTTAACTATGGCTACACCTTC. Using reference TRBV19 and TRBJ1-2 for the parts outside the CDR3, the full variable domain is DGGITQSPKYLFRKEGQNVTLSCEQNLNHDAMYWYRQDPGQGLRLIYYSQIVNDFQKGDIAEGYSVSREKKESFPLTVTSAQKNPTAFYLCASRPTVNYGYTFGSGTRLTVV.

The chain joins TRBV10-1 to TRBJ1-1; D remains ambiguous. Germline CDR1 and CDR2: WNHNN and SYGVQD (reference sequence). Trimming removed 5 bases from V and 1 base from J, with 11 bases in between. The CDR3 length is 14 residues. The CDR3 coding sequence is TGCGCCAGCAGTCCCGCCGGGGAGAACACTGAAGCTTTCTTT. Protein: CASSPAGENTEAFF.

This clone was recorded once. The chain recombines TRBV27 with TRBJ2-1, with 10 bases that match TRBD1. The CDR3 runs to 18 residues. J lost 8 bases, V lost 5 bases, and 18 bases had no gene match. Germline V CDR1 and CDR2: MNHEY, SMNVEV (reference sequence). The CDR3 DNA is TGTGCCAGCAGTCCCCCTTTATATTTGCGGGACAGGGGACATGAGCAGTTCTTC. Its translation: CASSPPLYLRDRGHEQFF.

The CDR3, as DNA: TGTGCCAGCAGCTTAGGGGACATGAACACTGAAGCTTTCTTT. Protein product: CASSLGDMNTEAFF. This chain links TRBV11-2 with TRBJ1-1, with a tentative D call TRBD1 (6 bases). V lost 1 base and J 0 bases, leaving 6 bases between the germline ends. CDR3 size: 14 residues. Germline V gene data show CDR1 as SGHAT and CDR2 as FQNNGV.